These T cell receptor beta chains were read from a single sample in a study of T cell responses to AZD1222 COVID-19 vaccine. Method: immunoSEQ multiplex PCR; TCRdb's copy keeps in-frame clones and lacks some. The repertoire consists of about 170,000 clones, with about nine tenths occurring once and the leading ten covering approximately 1.5%. The sequenced sample was peripheral blood, obtained on day 0 of AZD1222 vaccination. The source is an adult in good health. Each CDR3 is given with its conserved first and last residue. Fields, in order: D gene, clone size, V gene, J gene, CDR3 protein, CDR3 DNA. D genes are given only for firm matches. A clone size is listed for some rows: how often the clone was seen (once, few, many), or a class if it is expanded.

.	.	TRBV4-1	TRBJ2-7	CASSQLQLSYEQYF	TGCGCCAGCAGCCAGTTACAACTCTCCTACGAGCAGTACTTC
TRBD1	once	TRBV11-3	TRBJ1-6	CASSLEGQLNSPLHF	TGTGCCAGCAGCTTAGAGGGACAGCTTAATTCACCCCTCCACTTT
.	.	TRBV20-1	TRBJ1-3	CSVTGGNTIYF	TGCAGTGTAACCGGTGGAAACACCATATATTTT
TRBD1	.	TRBV7-6	TRBJ2-7	CASSLGRIRGTYEQYF	TGTGCCAGCAGCTTAGGGCGGATCAGGGGGACATACGAGCAGTACTTC
.	once	TRBV7-8	TRBJ1-4	CASSSLPSGTNEKLFF	TGTGCCAGCAGCTCCCTCCCGTCGGGGACTAATGAAAAACTGTTTTTT
.	.	TRBV28	TRBJ2-7	CASSLVLAYEQYF	TGTGCCAGCAGTTTGGTGCTTGCCTACGAGCAGTACTTC
.	.	TRBV9	TRBJ1-2	CASRSQVHSNYGYTF	TGTGCCAGCAGATCACAGGTCCACTCTAACTATGGCTACACCTTC
TRBD1	.	TRBV27	TRBJ1-6	CASSTTGGASPLHF	TGTGCCAGCAGTACCACAGGGGGGGCTTCACCCCTCCACTTT
.	.	TRBV11-3	TRBJ1-1	CASSLDFRVAFF	TGTGCCAGCAGCTTAGATTTTAGGGTTGCTTTCTTT
.	.	TRBV28	TRBJ2-7	CASKEGDNGEYEQYF	TGTGCCAGCAAGGAGGGAGACAATGGAGAATACGAGCAGTACTTC
.	.	TRBV7-3	TRBJ1-2	CASSSRGGTNYGYTF	TGTGCCAGCAGCTCCCGGGGAGGGACCAACTATGGCTACACCTTC
.	.	TRBV3-1/TRBV3-2	TRBJ1-2	CASSHGENYGYTF	TGTGCCAGCAGCCATGGAGAAAACTATGGCTACACCTTC
.	.	TRBV18	TRBJ1-1	CASSPPGLMNTEAFF	TGTGCCAGCTCACCTCCCGGACTGATGAACACTGAAGCTTTCTTT
.	.	TRBV13	TRBJ1-4	CASSLRGEKLFF	TGTGCCAGCAGCTTAAGGGGGGAAAAACTGTTTTTT
.	once	TRBV5-1	TRBJ1-5	CASSLSGFGQPQHF	TGCGCCAGCAGCTTATCAGGGTTCGGTCAGCCCCAGCATTTT
TRBD1	.	TRBV5-5	TRBJ1-4	CASSLEGQGSEKLFF	TGTGCCAGCAGCTTGGAGGGACAGGGGTCTGAAAAACTGTTTTTT
.	once	TRBV5-4	TRBJ2-5	CASSLGGEETQYF	TGTGCCAGCAGCTTGGGGGGGGAAGAGACCCAGTACTTC
.	.	TRBV4-1	TRBJ2-5	CASSRTRGETQYF	TGCGCCAGCAGCCGTACTAGGGGAGAGACCCAGTACTTC
TRBD1	.	TRBV6-5	TRBJ1-2	CASRGDRHTGGGYTF	TGTGCCAGCAGGGGGGACAGGCACACAGGAGGTGGCTACACCTTC
TRBD2	.	TRBV11-2	TRBJ2-3	CASKHASGGGAGSTDTQYF	TGTGCCAGCAAACACGCTTCCGGCGGGGGGGCCGGAAGCACAGATACGCAGTATTTT
TRBD1	.	TRBV28	TRBJ1-4	CASSSYGQGVAF	TGTGCCAGCAGTTCCTACGGACAGGGAGTGGCTTTT
TRBD1	.	TRBV19	TRBJ1-6	CASSTGRTPLHF	TGTGCCAGTTCGACAGGGAGGACACCCCTCCACTTT
TRBD2	once	TRBV15	TRBJ2-2	CATSRDKGLAVKTGELFF	TGTGCCACCAGCAGAGATAAGGGACTAGCGGTGAAAACCGGGGAGCTGTTTTTT
.	.	TRBV15	TRBJ1-4	CATAGGVDEKLFF	TGTGCCACCGCGGGAGGGGTCGATGAAAAACTGTTTTTT
TRBD2	.	TRBV4-2	TRBJ2-1	CASSQDFLGGGNEQFF	TGTGCCAGCAGCCAAGACTTTTTGGGGGGGGGCAATGAGCAGTTCTTC
.	.	TRBV11-2	TRBJ2-2	CASSLVVHPARELFF	TGTGCCAGCAGCTTAGTTGTACACCCGGCGAGGGAGCTGTTTTTT
.	.	TRBV6-2/TRBV6-3	TRBJ2-7	CASTPLGAATYEQYF	TGTGCCAGCACCCCTCTTGGGGCGGCAACCTACGAGCAGTACTTC
.	.	TRBV29-1	TRBJ2-5	CSGSGSGETQYF	TGCAGCGGGTCAGGGTCAGGGGAGACCCAGTACTTC
.	.	TRBV28	TRBJ1-4	CASSSSGTNEKLFF	TGTGCCAGCAGTTCCTCGGGAACTAATGAAAAACTGTTTTTT
.	once	TRBV7-9	TRBJ2-3	CASSLGLDYADTQYF	TGTGCCAGCAGCTTAGGGTTGGATTACGCAGATACGCAGTATTTT
.	.	TRBV4-3	TRBJ2-1	CASSHPAGGDFLGREQFF	TGCGCCAGCAGCCATCCCGCCGGGGGAGACTTTTTGGGTCGTGAGCAGTTCTTC
.	.	TRBV2	TRBJ1-2	CASSANLLPHYGYTF	TGTGCCAGCAGTGCGAACCTACTTCCCCACTATGGCTACACCTTC
.	.	TRBV6-5	TRBJ1-1	CASRSMNTEAFF	TGTGCCAGCAGGTCCATGAACACTGAAGCTTTCTTT
.	.	TRBV28	TRBJ2-7	CASSLPPGIYEQYF	TGTGCCAGCAGCCTTCCCCCAGGGATCTACGAGCAGTACTTC
TRBD1	.	TRBV5-8	TRBJ1-1	CASSKNMDRAYTEAFF	TGTGCCAGCAGCAAGAATATGGACAGGGCATACACTGAAGCTTTCTTT
.	.	TRBV27	TRBJ1-2	CASSFNGGADYGYTF	TGTGCCAGCAGTTTTAACGGGGGCGCGGACTATGGCTACACCTTC
TRBD1	.	TRBV5-8	TRBJ1-5	CASSPGQGGYSNQPQHF	TGTGCCAGCAGCCCGGGACAGGGCGGGTATAGCAATCAGCCCCAGCATTTT
.	.	TRBV28	TRBJ1-3	CASNRVGSGNTIYF	TGTGCCAGCAACAGGGTTGGTTCTGGAAACACCATATATTTT
.	.	TRBV24-1	TRBJ1-2	CATQKDYTF	TGTGCCACCCAGAAGGATTACACCTTC
.	few	TRBV11-2	TRBJ1-1	CASSYTGNTEAFF	TGTGCCAGCAGCTACACAGGGAACACTGAAGCTTTCTTT
.	.	TRBV30	TRBJ1-2	CAWKGAPYQYTF	TGTGCCTGGAAAGGGGCACCGTATCAGTACACCTTC
TRBD2	.	TRBV18	TRBJ2-1	CASSPTLAGGLDEQFF	TGTGCCAGCTCACCAACACTAGCGGGGGGCCTGGATGAGCAGTTCTTC
TRBD1	.	TRBV5-1	TRBJ1-1	CASSSGQGANTEAFF	TGCGCCAGCAGCTCGGGACAGGGGGCTAACACTGAAGCTTTCTTT
.	.	TRBV18	TRBJ1-4	CASSPSRDGGKLFF	TGTGCCAGCTCACCGTCCCGGGACGGGGGAAAACTGTTTTTT
.	.	TRBV3-1/TRBV3-2	TRBJ1-5	CASSLSQGRQPQHF	TGTGCCAGCAGCCTTTCTCAGGGTAGGCAGCCCCAGCATTTT
.	.	TRBV5-6	TRBJ2-7	CASSPRAPRVHQQYF	TGTGCCAGCAGCCCGAGGGCCCCCAGGGTACATCAGCAGTACTTC
.	few	TRBV5-4	TRBJ1-1	CASSWGRLMNTEAFF	TGTGCCAGCAGCTGGGGAAGACTCATGAACACTGAAGCTTTCTTT
TRBD1	.	TRBV28	TRBJ1-3	CASSLLGQGNTIYF	TGTGCCAGCAGCCTCCTGGGACAGGGAAACACCATATATTTT